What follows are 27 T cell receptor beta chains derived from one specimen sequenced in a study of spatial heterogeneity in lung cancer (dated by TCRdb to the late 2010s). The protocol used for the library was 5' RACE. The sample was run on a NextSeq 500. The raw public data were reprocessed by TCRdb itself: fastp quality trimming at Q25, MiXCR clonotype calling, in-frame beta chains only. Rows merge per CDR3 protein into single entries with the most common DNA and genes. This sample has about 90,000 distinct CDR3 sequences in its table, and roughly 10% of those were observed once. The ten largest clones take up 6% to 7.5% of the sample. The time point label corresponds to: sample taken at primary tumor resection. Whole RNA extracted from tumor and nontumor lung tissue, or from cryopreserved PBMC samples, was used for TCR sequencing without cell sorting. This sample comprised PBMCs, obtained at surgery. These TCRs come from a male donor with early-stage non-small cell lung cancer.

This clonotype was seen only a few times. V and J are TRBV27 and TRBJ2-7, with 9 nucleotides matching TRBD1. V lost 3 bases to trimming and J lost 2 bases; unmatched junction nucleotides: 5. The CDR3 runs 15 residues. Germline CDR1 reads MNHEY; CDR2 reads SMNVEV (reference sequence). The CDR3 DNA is TGTGCCAGCAGTTTCCGGGACAGGGCTCCCTACGAGCAGTACTTC. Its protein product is CASSFRDRAPYEQYF.

CDR3 DNA sequence: TGTGCCAGCACCCCCCGGGCTAGCCGCGCCATTCAGTACTTC. Translation: CASTPRASRAIQYF. This sequence joins TRBV28 and TRBJ2-4; D perhaps matches TRBD2 (5 bases). Germline values: CDR1 MDHEN, CDR2 SYDVKM. The V end lost 7 bases, the J end lost 9 bases, and 19 bases lay between the germline ends. The CDR3 is made up of 14 amino acids.

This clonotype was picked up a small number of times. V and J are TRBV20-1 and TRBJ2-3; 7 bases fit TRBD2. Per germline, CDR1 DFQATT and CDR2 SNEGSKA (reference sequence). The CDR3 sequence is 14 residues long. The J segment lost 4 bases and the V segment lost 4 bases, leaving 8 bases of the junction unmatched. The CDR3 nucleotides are TGCAGTGCTACTTCGACGAGCGGGGCAGATACGCAGTATTTT. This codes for CSATSTSGADTQYF.

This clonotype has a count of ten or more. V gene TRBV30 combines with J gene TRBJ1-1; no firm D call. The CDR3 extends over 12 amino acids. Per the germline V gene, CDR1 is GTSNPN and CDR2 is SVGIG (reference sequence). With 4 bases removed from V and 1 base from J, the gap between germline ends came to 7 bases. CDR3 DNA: TGTGCCTGGAAACAGCAGAACACTGAAGCTTTCTTT. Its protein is CAWKQQNTEAFF. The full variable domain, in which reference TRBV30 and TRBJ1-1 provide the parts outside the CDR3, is SQTIHQWPATLVQPVGSPLSLECTVEGTSNPNLYWYRQAAGRGLQLLFYSVGIGQISSEVPQNLSASRPQDRQFILSSKKLLLSDSGFYLCAWKQQNTEAFFGQGTRLTVV.

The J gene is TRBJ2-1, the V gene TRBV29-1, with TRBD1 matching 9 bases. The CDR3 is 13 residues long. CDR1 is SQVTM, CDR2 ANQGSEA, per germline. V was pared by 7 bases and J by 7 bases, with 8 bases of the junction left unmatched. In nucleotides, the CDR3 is TGCAGCGCCCGAGGGACAGGGACAAATGAGCAGTTCTTC. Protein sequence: CSARGTGTNEQFF.

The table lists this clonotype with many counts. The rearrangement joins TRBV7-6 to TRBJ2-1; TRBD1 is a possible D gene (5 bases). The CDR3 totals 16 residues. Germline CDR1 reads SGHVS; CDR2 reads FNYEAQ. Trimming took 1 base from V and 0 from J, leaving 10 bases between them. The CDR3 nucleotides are TGTGCCAGCAGCTTAGTCGGAGACAGCTCCTACAATGAGCAGTTCTTC. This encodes CASSLVGDSSYNEQFF.

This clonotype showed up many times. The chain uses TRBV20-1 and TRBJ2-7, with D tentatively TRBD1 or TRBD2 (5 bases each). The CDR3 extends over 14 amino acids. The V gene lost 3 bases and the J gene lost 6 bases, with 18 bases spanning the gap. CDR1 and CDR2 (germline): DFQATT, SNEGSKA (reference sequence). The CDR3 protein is CSASPRTGQREQYF. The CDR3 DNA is TGCAGTGCTAGCCCGAGGACGGGGCAGCGCGAGCAGTACTTC.

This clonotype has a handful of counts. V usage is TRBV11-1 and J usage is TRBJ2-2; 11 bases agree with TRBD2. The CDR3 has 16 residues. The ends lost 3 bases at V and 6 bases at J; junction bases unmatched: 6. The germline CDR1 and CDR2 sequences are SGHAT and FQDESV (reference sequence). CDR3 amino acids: CASSFPSGGFPGELFF. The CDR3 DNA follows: TGTGCCAGCAGCTTCCCTAGCGGGGGGTTTCCCGGGGAGCTGTTTTTT.

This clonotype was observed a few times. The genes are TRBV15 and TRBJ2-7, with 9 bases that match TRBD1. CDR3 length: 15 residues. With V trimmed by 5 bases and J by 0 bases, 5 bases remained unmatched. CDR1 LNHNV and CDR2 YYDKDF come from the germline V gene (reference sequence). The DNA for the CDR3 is TGTGCCACCAGCGAAGGGACAGGGAGCTCCTACGAGCAGTACTTC. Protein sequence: CATSEGTGSSYEQYF.

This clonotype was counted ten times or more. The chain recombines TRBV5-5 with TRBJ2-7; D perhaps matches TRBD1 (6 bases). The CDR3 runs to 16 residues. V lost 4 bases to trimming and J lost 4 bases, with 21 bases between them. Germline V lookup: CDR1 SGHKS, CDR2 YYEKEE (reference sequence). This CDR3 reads CASSPVQGLMLYEQYF. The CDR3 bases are TGTGCCAGCAGCCCGGTTCAGGGGTTAATGCTTTACGAGCAGTACTTC.

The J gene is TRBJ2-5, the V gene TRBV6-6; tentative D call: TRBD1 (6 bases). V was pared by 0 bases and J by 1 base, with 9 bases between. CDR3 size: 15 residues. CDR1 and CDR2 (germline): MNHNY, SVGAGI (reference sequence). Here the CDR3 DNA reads TGTGCCAGCAGTTACTCCGGACAGACCCAAGAGACCCAGTACTTC. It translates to CASSYSGQTQETQYF.

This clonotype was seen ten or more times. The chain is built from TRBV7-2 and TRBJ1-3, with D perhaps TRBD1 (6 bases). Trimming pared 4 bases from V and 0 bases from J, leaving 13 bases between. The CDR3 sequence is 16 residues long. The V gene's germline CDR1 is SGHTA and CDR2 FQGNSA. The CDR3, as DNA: TGTGCCAGCAGCTCGGGCGGGGGCTACTCTGGAAACACCATATATTTT. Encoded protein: CASSSGGGYSGNTIYF.

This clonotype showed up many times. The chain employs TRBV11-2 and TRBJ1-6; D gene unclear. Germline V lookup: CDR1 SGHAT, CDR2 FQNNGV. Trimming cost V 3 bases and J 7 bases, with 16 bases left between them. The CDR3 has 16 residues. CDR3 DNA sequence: TGTGCCAGCAGCTTGGTGTCGACCCGAGGGAATTCACCCCTCCACTTT. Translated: CASSLVSTRGNSPLHF.

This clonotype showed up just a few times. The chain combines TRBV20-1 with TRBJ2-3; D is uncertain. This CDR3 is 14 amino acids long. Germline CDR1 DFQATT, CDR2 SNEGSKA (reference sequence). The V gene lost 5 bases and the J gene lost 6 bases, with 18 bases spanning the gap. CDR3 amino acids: CSAYEPRARDTQYF. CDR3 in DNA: TGCAGTGCTTATGAACCTAGGGCCAGGGATACGCAGTATTTT.

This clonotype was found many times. CDR3 nucleotides: TGCGCCAGCAGCAAGACAGGGGGACAATACGAGCAGTACTTC. As protein: CASSKTGGQYEQYF. The rearrangement uses TRBV5-1 and TRBJ2-7; 9 bases line up with TRBD1. CDR1 and CDR2 from the germline V gene are SGHRS and YFSETQ. This CDR3 is 14 amino acids long. The trim removed 4 bases at V and 4 bases at J, leaving 6 bases unmatched.

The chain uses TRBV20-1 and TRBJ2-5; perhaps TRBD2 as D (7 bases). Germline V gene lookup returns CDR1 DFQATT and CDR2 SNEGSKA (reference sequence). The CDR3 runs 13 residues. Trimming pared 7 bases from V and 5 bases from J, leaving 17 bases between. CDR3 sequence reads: CSGEGGGPETQYF. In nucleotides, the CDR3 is TGCAGTGGAGAAGGGGGAGGGCCGGAGACCCAGTACTTC.

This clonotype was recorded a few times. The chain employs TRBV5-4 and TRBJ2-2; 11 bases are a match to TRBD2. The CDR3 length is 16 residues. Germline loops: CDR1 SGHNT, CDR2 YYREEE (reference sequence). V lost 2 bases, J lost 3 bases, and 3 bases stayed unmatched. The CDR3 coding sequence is TGTGCCAGCAGCTTATGGGGACTAGCGGACACCGGGGAGCTGTTTTTT. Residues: CASSLWGLADTGELFF.

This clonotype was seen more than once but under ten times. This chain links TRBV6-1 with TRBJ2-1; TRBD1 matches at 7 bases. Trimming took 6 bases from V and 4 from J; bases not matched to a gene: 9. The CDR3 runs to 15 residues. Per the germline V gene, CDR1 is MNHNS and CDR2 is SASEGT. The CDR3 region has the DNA TGTGCCAGCAGCCCAGACAGGGTCAGGTACAATGAGCAGTTCTTC. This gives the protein CASSPDRVRYNEQFF.

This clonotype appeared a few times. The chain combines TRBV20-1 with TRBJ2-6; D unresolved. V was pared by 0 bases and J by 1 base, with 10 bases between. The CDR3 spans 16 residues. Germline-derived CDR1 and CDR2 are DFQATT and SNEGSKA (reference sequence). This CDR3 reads CSARDSRRSGANVLTF. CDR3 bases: TGCAGTGCTAGAGATTCGAGACGTTCTGGGGCCAACGTCCTGACTTTC.

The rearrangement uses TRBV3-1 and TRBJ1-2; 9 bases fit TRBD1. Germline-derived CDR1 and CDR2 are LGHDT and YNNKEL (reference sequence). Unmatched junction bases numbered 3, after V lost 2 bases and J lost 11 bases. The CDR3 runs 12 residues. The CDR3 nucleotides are TGTGCCAGCAGCCAATACGGACAGGGGTACACCTTC. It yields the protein CASSQYGQGYTF. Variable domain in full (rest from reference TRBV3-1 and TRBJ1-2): DTAVSQTPKYLVTQMGNDKSIKCEQNLGHDTMYWYKQDSKKFLKIMFSYNNKELIINETVPNRFSPKSPDKAHLNLHINSLELGDSAVYFCASSQYGQGYTFGSGTRLTVV.

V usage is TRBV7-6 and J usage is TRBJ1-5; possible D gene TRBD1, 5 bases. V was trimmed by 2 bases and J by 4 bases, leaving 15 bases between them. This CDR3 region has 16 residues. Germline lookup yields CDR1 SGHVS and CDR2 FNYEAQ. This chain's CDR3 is CASSLSSGRTNQPQHF. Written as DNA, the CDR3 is TGTGCCAGCAGCTTAAGCTCCGGCCGGACAAATCAGCCCCAGCATTTT. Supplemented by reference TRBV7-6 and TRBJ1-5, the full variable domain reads GAGVSQSPRYKVTKRGQDVALRCDPISGHVSLYWYRQALGQGPEFLTYFNYEAQQDKSGLPNDRFSAERPEGSISTLTIQRTEQRDSAMYRCASSLSSGRTNQPQHFGDGTRLSIL.

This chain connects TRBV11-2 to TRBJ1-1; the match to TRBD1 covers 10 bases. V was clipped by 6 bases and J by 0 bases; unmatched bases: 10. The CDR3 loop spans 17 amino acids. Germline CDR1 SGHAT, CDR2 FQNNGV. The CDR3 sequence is CASRPGTGDPLNTEAFF. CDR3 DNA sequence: TGTGCCAGCAGGCCCGGGACAGGGGACCCCCTGAACACTGAAGCTTTCTTT.

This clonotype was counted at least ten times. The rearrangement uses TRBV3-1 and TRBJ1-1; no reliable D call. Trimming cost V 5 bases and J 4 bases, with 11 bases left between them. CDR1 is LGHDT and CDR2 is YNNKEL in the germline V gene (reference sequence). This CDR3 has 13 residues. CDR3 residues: CASSDRSGTEAFF. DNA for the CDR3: TGTGCCAGCAGCGACCGATCGGGCACTGAAGCTTTCTTT. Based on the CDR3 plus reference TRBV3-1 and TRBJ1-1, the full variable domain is DTAVSQTPKYLVTQMGNDKSIKCEQNLGHDTMYWYKQDSKKFLKIMFSYNNKELIINETVPNRFSPKSPDKAHLNLHINSLELGDSAVYFCASSDRSGTEAFFGQGTRLTVV.

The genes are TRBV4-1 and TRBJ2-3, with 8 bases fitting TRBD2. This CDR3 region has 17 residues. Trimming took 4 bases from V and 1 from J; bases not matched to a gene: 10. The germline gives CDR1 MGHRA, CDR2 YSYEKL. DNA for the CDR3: TGCGCCAGCAGCCCGGACCGCCAAGCGGGGGGCACAGATACGCAGTATTTT. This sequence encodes CASSPDRQAGGTDTQYF.

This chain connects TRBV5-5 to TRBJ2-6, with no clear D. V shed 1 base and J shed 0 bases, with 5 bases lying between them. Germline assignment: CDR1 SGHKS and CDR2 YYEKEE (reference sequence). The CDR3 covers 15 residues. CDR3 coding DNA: TGTGCCAGCAGCTTGCCCAGCTCTGGGGCCAACGTCCTGACTTTC. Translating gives CASSLPSSGANVLTF. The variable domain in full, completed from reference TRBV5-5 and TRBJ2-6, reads DAGVTQSPTHLIKTRGQQVTLRCSPISGHKSVSWYQQVLGQGPQFIFQYYEKEERGRGNFPDRFSARQFPNYSSELNVNALLLGDSALYLCASSLPSSGANVLTFGAGSRLTVL.

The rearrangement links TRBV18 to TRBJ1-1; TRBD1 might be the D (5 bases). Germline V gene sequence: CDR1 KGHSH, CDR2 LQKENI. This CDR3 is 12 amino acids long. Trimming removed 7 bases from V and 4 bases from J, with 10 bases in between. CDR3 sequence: CASYGQGTEAFF. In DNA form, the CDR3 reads TGTGCCAGCTACGGGCAGGGCACTGAAGCTTTCTTT.

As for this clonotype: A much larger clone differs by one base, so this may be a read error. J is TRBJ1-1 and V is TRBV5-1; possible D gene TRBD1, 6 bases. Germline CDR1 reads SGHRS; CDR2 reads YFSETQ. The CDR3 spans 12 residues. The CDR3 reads CATSLEGQGAFF. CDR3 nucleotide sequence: TGCGCCACCAGCTTGGAAGGGCAGGGGGCTTTCTTT. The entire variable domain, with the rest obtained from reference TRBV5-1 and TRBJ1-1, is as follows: KAGVTQTPRYLIKTRGQQVTLSCSPISGHRSVSWYQQTPGQGLQFLFEYFSETQRNKGNFPGRFSGRQFSNSRSEMNVSTLELGDSALYLCATSLEGQGAFFGQGTRLTVV.